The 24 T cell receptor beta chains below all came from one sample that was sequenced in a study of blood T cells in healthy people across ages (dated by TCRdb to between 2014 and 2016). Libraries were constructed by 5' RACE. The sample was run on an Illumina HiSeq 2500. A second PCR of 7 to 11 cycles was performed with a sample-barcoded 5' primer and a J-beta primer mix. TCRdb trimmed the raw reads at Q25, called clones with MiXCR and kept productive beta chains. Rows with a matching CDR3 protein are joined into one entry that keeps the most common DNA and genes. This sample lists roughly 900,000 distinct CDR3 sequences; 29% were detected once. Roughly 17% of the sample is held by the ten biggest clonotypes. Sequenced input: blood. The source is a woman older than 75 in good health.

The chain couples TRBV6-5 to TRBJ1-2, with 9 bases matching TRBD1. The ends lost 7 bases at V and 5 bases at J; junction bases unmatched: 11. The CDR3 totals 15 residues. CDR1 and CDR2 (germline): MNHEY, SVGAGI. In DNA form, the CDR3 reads TGTGCCAGCACCAATCCCGGGACAGGGACTTATGGCTACACCTTC. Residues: CASTNPGTGTYGYTF.

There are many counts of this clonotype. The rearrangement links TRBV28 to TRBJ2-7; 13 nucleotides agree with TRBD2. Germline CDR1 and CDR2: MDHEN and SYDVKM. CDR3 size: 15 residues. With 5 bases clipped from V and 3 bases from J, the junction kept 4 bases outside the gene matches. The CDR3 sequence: CASSRGTSGVYEQYF. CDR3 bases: TGTGCCAGCAGTCGTGGGACTAGCGGGGTCTACGAGCAGTACTTC. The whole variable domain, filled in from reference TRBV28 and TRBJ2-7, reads DVKVTQSSRYLVKRTGEKVFLECVQDMDHENMFWYRQDPGLGLRLIYFSYDVKMKEKGDIPEGYSVSREKKERFSLILESASTNQTSMYLCASSRGTSGVYEQYFGPGTRLTVT.

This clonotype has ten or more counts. The CDR3 reads CASSQELDSPLHF. Here the CDR3 DNA reads TGCGCCAGCAGCCAAGAGCTGGATTCACCCCTCCACTTT. The chain employs TRBV4-3 and TRBJ1-6; D is undetermined. This CDR3 is 13 amino acids long. With 0 bases removed from V and 8 bases from J, the gap between germline ends came to 5 bases. Germline V gene sequence: CDR1 LGHNA, CDR2 YSLEER.

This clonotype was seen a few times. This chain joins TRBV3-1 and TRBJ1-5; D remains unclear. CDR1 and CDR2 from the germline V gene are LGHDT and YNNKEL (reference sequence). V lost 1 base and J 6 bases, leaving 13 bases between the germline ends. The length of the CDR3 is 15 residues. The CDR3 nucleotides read TGTGCCAGCAGCCAAGGACATTCGAATGGTCAGCCCCAGCATTTT. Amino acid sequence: CASSQGHSNGQPQHF.

The CDR3 DNA reads as TGCGCCAGCAGCTTGGAAGGAGGGGGCATCACTGAAGCTTTCTTT. It is translated as CASSLEGGGITEAFF. J is TRBJ1-1 and V is TRBV5-1, with 7 bases fitting TRBD1. Germline V gene data show CDR1 as SGHRS and CDR2 as YFSETQ. Trimming removed 0 bases from V and 4 bases from J; junction bases left unmatched: 6. There are 15 residues in the CDR3.

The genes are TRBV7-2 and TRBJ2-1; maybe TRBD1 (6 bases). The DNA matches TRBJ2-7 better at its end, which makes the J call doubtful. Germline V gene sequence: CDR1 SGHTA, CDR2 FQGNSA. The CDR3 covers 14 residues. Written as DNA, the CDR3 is TGTGCCAGCAGCGCACTCGGGACAAACAATGAGCAGTACTTC. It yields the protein CASSALGTNNEQYF.

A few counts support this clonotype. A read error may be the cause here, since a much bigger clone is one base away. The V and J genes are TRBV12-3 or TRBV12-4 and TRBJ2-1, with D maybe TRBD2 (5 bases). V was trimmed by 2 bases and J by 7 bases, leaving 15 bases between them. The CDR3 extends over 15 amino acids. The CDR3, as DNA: TGTGCCAGCAGTTTAATTACCCGGGGTGGTAATGAGCAGTTCTTC. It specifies CASSLITRGGNEQFF.

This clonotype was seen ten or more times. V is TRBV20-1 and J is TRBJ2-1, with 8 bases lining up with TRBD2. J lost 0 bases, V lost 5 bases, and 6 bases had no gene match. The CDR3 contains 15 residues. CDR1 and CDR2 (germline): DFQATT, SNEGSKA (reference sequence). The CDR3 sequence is CSAQSGSTSYNEQFF. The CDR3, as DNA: TGCAGTGCTCAGAGCGGGAGCACCTCCTACAATGAGCAGTTCTTC.

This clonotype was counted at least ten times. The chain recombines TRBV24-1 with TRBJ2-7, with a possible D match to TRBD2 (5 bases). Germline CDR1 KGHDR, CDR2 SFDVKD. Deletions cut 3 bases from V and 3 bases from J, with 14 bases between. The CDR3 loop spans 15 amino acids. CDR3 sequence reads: CATSDPASGIYEQYF. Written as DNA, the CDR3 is TGTGCCACCAGTGATCCGGCATCGGGGATCTACGAGCAGTACTTC.

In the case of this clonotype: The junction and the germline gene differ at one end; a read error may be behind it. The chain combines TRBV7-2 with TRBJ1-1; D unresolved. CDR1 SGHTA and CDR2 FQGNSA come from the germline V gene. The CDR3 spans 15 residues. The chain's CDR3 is CAGSPRPGENTEAFF. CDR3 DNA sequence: TGTGCCGGCAGCCCGCGACCAGGAGAGAACACTGAAGCTTTCTTT.

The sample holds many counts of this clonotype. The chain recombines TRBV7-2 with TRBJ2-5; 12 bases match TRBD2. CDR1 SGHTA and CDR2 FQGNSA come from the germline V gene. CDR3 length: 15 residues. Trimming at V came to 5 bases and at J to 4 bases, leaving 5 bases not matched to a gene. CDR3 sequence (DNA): TGTGCCAGCAGCATTGGACTAGCGGGGACAGAGACCCAGTACTTC. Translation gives CASSIGLAGTETQYF. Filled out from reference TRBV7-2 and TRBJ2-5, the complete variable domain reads GAGVSQSPSNKVTEKGKDVELRCDPISGHTALYWYRQSLGQGLEFLIYFQGNSAPDKSGLPSDRFSAERTGGSVSTLTIQRTQQEDSAVYLCASSIGLAGTETQYFGPGTRLLVL.

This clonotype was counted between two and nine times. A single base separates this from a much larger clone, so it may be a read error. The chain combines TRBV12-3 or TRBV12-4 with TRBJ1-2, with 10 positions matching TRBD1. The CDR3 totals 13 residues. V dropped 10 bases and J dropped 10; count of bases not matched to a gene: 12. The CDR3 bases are TGTGCCACCCAACGGGACAGGGGATCTGTCTACACCTTC. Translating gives CATQRDRGSVYTF.

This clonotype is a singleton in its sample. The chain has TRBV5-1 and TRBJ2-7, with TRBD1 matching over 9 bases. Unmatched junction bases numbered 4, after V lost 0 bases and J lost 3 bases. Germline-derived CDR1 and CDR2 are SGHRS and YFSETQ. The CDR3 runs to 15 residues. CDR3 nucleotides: TGCGCCAGCAGCTTGGGGGACAGGGATGACTACGAGCAGTACTTC. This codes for CASSLGDRDDYEQYF.

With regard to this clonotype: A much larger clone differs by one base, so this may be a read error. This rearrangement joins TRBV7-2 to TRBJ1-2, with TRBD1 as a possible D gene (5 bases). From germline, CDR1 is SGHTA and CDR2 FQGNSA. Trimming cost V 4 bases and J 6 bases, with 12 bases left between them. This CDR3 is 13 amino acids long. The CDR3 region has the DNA TGTGCCAGCAGCTCCGGGACGCGCCATGGCTACACCTTC. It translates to CASSSGTRHGYTF.

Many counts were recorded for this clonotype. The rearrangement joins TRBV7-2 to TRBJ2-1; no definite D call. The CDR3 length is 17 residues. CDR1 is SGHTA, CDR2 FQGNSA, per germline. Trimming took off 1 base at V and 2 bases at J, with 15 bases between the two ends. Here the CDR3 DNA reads TGTGCCAGCAGCTTAGGGACGGGTTTGGGGACCTACAATGAGCAGTTCTTC. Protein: CASSLGTGLGTYNEQFF.

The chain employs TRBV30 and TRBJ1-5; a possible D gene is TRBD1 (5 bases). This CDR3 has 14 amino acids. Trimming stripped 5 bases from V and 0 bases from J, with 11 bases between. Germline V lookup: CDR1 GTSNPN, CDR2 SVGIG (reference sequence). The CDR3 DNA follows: TGTGCCTGGGGGGCGCAGACTAGCAATCAGCCCCAGCATTTT. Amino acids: CAWGAQTSNQPQHF.

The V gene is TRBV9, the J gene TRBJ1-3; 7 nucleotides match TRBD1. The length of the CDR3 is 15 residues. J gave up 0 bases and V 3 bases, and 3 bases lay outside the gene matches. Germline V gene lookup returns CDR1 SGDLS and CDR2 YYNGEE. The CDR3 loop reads CASSGQGYSGNTIYF. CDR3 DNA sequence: TGTGCCAGCAGCGGACAGGGTTACTCTGGAAACACCATATATTTT. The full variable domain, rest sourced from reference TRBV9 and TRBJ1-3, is DSGVTQTPKHLITATGQRVTLRCSPRSGDLSVYWYQQSLDQGLQFLIQYYNGEERAKGNILERFSAQQFPDLHSELNLSSLELGDSALYFCASSGQGYSGNTIYFGEGSWLTVV.

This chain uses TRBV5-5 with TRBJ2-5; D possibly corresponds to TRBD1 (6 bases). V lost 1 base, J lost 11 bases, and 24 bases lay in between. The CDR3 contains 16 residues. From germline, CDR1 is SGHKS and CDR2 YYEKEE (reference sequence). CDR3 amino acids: CASSLSGMARGNEQYF. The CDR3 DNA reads TGTGCCAGCAGCTTGTCAGGCATGGCCAGGGGAAATGAGCAGTACTTC.

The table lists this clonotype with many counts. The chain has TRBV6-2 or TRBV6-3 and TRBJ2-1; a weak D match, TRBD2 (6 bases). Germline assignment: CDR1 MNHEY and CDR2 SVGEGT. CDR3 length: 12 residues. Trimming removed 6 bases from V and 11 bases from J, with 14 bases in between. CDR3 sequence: CASSLRAGQQFF. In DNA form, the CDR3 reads TGTGCCAGCAGCCTCCGAGCGGGTCAGCAGTTCTTC.

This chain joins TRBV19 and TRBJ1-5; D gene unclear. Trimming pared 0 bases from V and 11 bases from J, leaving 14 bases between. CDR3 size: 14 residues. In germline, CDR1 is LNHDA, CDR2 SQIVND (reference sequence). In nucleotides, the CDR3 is TGTGCCAGTAGTATAGATCATCCCCCGCGGTCCCAGCATTTT. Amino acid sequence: CASSIDHPPRSQHF.

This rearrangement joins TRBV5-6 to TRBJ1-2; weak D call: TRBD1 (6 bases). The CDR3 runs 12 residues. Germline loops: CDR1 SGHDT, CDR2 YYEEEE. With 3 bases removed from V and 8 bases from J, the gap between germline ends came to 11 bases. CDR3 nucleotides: TGTGCCAGCAGCTGGGGGGCCGTCGGCTACACCTTC. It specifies CASSWGAVGYTF.

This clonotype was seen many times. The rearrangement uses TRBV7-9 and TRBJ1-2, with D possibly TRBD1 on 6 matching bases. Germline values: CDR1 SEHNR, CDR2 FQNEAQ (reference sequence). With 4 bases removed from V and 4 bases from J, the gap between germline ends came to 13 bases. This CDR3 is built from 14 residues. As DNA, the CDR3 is TGTGCCAGCAGCTGGGGGGGCCTGGGCTATGGCTACACCTTC. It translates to CASSWGGLGYGYTF.

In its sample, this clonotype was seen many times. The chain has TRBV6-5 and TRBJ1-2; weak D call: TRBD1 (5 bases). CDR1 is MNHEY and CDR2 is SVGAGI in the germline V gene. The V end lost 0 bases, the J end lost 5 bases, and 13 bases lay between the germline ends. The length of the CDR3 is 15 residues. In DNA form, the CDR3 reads TGTGCCAGCAGTTACTCGTTAGGGGCTGATTATGGCTACACCTTC. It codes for CASSYSLGADYGYTF.

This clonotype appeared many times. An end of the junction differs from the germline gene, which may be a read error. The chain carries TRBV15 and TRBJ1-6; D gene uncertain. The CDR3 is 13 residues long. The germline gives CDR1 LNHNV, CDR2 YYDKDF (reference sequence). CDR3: CATSRGEDSPLHF. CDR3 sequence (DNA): TGTGCCACCAGTAGAGGTGAGGATTCACCCCTCCACTTT.